The rows below give T cell receptor beta chains drawn from one sample of a study of CD8 T cells in ankylosing spondylitis. Using its own MiXCR run on the 5' RACE reads, TCRdb lists one record per CDR3 protein. The sample shows over 450,000 distinct CDR3 sequences, about an eighth of them seen only once. The specimen was blood, either unsorted or a sorted T cell fraction (not recorded which). These receptor sequences come from a male donor with ankylosing spondylitis. Each CDR3 is given with its conserved first and last residue. D genes are given only for firm matches. Clone size is not always given. Where it is, it says once, few, many or a class for expanded clones.

>TRBJ2-3|.|few|TRBV2
TGTGCCAGCAGTGTCCGGGACATTAGCACAGATACGCAGTATTTT
CASSVRDISTDTQYF
>TRBJ2-3|TRBD2|few|TRBV6-1
TGTGCCAGCAGTGAAACGTTCGGTAGCGGGGTTGACACAGATACGCAGTATTTT
CASSETFGSGVDTDTQYF
>TRBJ2-2|.|.|TRBV19
TGTGCCAGTCGACCGGGGTCGGGCACCGGGGAGCTGTTTTTT
CASRPGSGTGELFF
>TRBJ1-4|.|many|TRBV9
TGTGCCAGCAGCGTAGGGGCTGCAACTAATGAAAAACTGTTTTTT
CASSVGAATNEKLFF
>TRBJ1-5|.|many|TRBV25-1
TGTGCCAGCAGTCACCGACAATGGGACCAGCCCCAGCATTTT
CASSHRQWDQPQHF
>TRBJ2-1|.|few|TRBV7-2
TGTGCCAGCAGCTTAGCGGCAGGGATATCCTACAATGAGCAGTTCTTC
CASSLAAGISYNEQFF
>TRBJ1-1|.|few|TRBV14
TGTGCCAGCAGCCAAGATTTGGACACTGAAGCTTTCTTT
CASSQDLDTEAFF
>TRBJ2-1|.|few|TRBV5-1
TGCGCCAGCAGCTTGGGGGTGACTAGCTACAATGAGCAGTTCTTC
CASSLGVTSYNEQFF
>TRBJ2-2|.|many|TRBV7-2
TGTGCCACCTCGGGCGGTAGCCACACCGGGGAGCTGTTTTTT
CATSGGSHTGELFF
>TRBJ1-1|.|.|TRBV11-1
TGTGCCAGCAGCTTAGGGCAGGGACGGGCTGGGAACACTGAAGCTTTCTTT
CASSLGQGRAGNTEAFF
>TRBJ1-3|.|few|TRBV5-1
TGCGCCAGCAGCTCGGGAAGCTTATCTATTGGAAACACCATATATTTT
CASSSGSLSIGNTIYF
>TRBJ2-3|TRBD2|few|TRBV5-1
TGCGCCAGCAGCCCGGACCTAGCGGAATTCACAGATACGCAGTATTTT
CASSPDLAEFTDTQYF
>TRBJ1-6|.|.|TRBV7-2
TGTGCCAGCAGCTTAGCGCTCCCACTCAGGGGTTCACCCCTCCACTTT
CASSLALPLRGSPLHF
>TRBJ2-5|.|many|TRBV29-1
TGCAGCCACCAGTCGGGACCGTACCAAGAGACCCAGTACTTC
CSHQSGPYQETQYF
>TRBJ2-7|TRBD2|.|TRBV12-3/TRBV12-4
TGTGCCAGCAGTTTCCCCCTGGGAGGGCGATACGAGCAGTACTTC
CASSFPLGGRYEQYF
>TRBJ2-3|TRBD2|few|TRBV7-9
TGTGCCAGCAGCTATAGCGGGAGCCCTACAGATACGCAGTATTTT
CASSYSGSPTDTQYF
>TRBJ2-1|.|many|TRBV24-1
TGTGCCACCAGTCTAAAGGGATCCAGGGAGCAGTTCTTC
CATSLKGSREQFF
>TRBJ2-7|.|few|TRBV5-1
TGCGCCAGCAGCTTGGAGTTAGGGGGTCACGAGCAGTACTTC
CASSLELGGHEQYF
>TRBJ1-1|TRBD1|.|TRBV5-1
TGCGCCAGCAGCAAGATCGGGACAGGGATGAACACTGAAGCTTTCTTT
CASSKIGTGMNTEAFF
>TRBJ2-2|TRBD2|.|TRBV12-3/TRBV12-4
TGTGCCAGCAGTTTATTACTAGCGGGAGGGACCGGGGAGCTGTTTTTT
CASSLLLAGGTGELFF
>TRBJ2-3|.|few|TRBV5-1
TGCGCCAGCAGCTTGGAGGCCGCAGATACGCAGTATTTT
CASSLEAADTQYF
>TRBJ2-6|TRBD1|few|TRBV10-3
TGTGCCATCAGTCGGACAGGGACGAGCTCTGGGGCCAACGTCCTGACTTTC
CAISRTGTSSGANVLTF
>TRBJ1-4|.|.|TRBV4-1
TGCGCCAGCAGCCAGACCCCCGGGGAAAAACTGTTTTTT
CASSQTPGEKLFF
>TRBJ2-1|.|many|TRBV5-1
TGCGCCAGCAGCTTGGGAGGTCGGAATTGGGGTAGGTCCTACAATGAGCAGTTCTTC
CASSLGGRNWGRSYNEQFF
>TRBJ2-3|.|.|TRBV2
TGTGCCAGCCGACCCAGGCGGGAAACAGATACGCAGTATTTT
CASRPRRETDTQYF
>TRBJ1-1|.|few|TRBV7-9
TGTGCCAGCAGCTTATTGGAAGCTTTCTTT
CASSLLEAFF
>TRBJ2-5|TRBD2|few|TRBV5-1
TGCGCCAGCAGCTGGGGATCGGGCGGGAGTGAGACCCAGTACTTC
CASSWGSGGSETQYF
>TRBJ1-1|.|.|TRBV3-1
TGTGCCAGCAGCCAAGAGGTGGCAGGCACTGAAGCTTTCTTT
CASSQEVAGTEAFF
>TRBJ2-1|TRBD1|few|TRBV5-1
TGCGCCAGCAGCCTCCGGCAGGGGGCTTTGAGCAATGAGCAGTTCTTC
CASSLRQGALSNEQFF
>TRBJ1-6|.|many|TRBV12-3/TRBV12-4
TGTGCCAGCAGTTTAAGAGCCGGAGTAATCAATTCACCCCTCCACTTT
CASSLRAGVINSPLHF
>TRBJ2-2|TRBD2|.|TRBV12-3/TRBV12-4
TGTGCCAGCAGTCGAGGCGGGGGGAGCGGGGAGCTGTTTTTT
CASSRGGGSGELFF
>TRBJ2-4|.|few|TRBV7-9
TGTGCCAGCAGCTCTGAGGGGGGGGACATTCAGTACTTC
CASSSEGGDIQYF
>TRBJ2-7|.|.|TRBV11-2
TGTGCCAGCAGCTTAATGGGGGAGGCCCTTCTTTCGGGGGAGCAGTACTTC
CASSLMGEALLSGEQYF
>TRBJ1-4|.|few|TRBV20-1
TGCAGTGCTAGAGATCGTAACGGAGGAGAAAAACTGTTTTTT
CSARDRNGGEKLFF
>TRBJ2-1|.|few|TRBV24-1
TGTGCCACCAGTGACTCCCAATTCAATGAGCAGTTCTTC
CATSDSQFNEQFF
>TRBJ2-5|TRBD2|few|TRBV12-3/TRBV12-4
TGTGCCAGCAGTTCAGGACTAGCGGGAGAAGGGCACCAAGAGACCCAGTACTTC
CASSSGLAGEGHQETQYF
>TRBJ1-2|.|few|TRBV5-1
TGCGCCAGCAGCTCAGAAGGGATTACCGATGGCTACACCTTC
CASSSEGITDGYTF
>TRBJ2-1|.|many|TRBV20-1
TGCAGTGCTAGGTCTCCCACTGACTACAATGAGCAGTTCTTC
CSARSPTDYNEQFF
>TRBJ2-5|.|.|TRBV7-9
TGTGCCAGCAGCCTGGACAGTGTCGGGACCCAGTACTTC
CASSLDSVGTQYF
>TRBJ1-1|.|many|TRBV12-3/TRBV12-4
TGTGCCAGCAGTTTCCAGGGGAACACTGAAGCTTTCTTT
CASSFQGNTEAFF
>TRBJ1-2|TRBD1|few|TRBV12-3/TRBV12-4
TGTGCCAGCAGATCCGGACAGGGGGCCCTTCGACTCTATGGCTACACCTTC
CASRSGQGALRLYGYTF
>TRBJ1-5|.|.|TRBV20-1
TGCAGTGCTCTGGGGCGAGAGGGCGCAGGGGTTCAGCCCCAGCATTTT
CSALGREGAGVQPQHF
>TRBJ2-1|TRBD2|few|TRBV5-6
TGTGCCAGCAGCTTGGCCGGGCCTAGCGGGTTCAATGAGCAGTTCTTC
CASSLAGPSGFNEQFF
>TRBJ2-2|TRBD2|few|TRBV11-3
TGTGCCAGCAGCCCCGGACTAGCCTACACCGGGGAGCTGTTTTTT
CASSPGLAYTGELFF
>TRBJ2-2|TRBD1|.|TRBV6-1
TGTGCCAGCATCTGGACAGGGAACACCGGGGAGCTGTTTTTT
CASIWTGNTGELFF
>TRBJ2-1|.|.|TRBV7-2
TGTGCCAGCAGCCTAACGCAGAGGACTGAGCAGTTCTTC
CASSLTQRTEQFF
>TRBJ2-3|TRBD2|few|TRBV20-1
TGCAGTGCTAGAGCCTACCGCCTAGCGGAGCCGAGCACAGATACGCAGTATTTT
CSARAYRLAEPSTDTQYF
>TRBJ1-1|.|few|TRBV18
TGTGCCAGCTCACCCAGTAGGGCCACTGAAGCTTTCTTT
CASSPSRATEAFF
>TRBJ1-1|TRBD1|.|TRBV29-1
TGCAGCGTCAAGGGACAGGCGGGCACTGAAGCTTTCTTT
CSVKGQAGTEAFF
>TRBJ2-2|.|.|TRBV12-3/TRBV12-4
TGTGCCAGCAGTTTTCTCATACCCGGGGAGCTGTTTTTT
CASSFLIPGELFF
>TRBJ2-3|TRBD1|few|TRBV7-2
TGTGCCAGCAGCGAAAGACAGGGGAGCACAGATACGCAGTATTTT
CASSERQGSTDTQYF
>TRBJ1-6|.|few|TRBV3-1
TGTGCCAGCAGCCGGGATAAGGGCAGGCCCTATAATTCACCCCTCCACTTT
CASSRDKGRPYNSPLHF
>TRBJ1-1|.|.|TRBV3-1
TGTGCCAGCAGCCAAGAACCAGGGGAGTCCACTGAAGCTTTCTTT
CASSQEPGESTEAFF
>TRBJ1-2|.|.|TRBV29-1
TGCAGCGTGCGGCAGGACCTTAACTATGGCTACACCTTC
CSVRQDLNYGYTF
>TRBJ2-3|TRBD2|few|TRBV20-1
TGCAGTGCTACCAGACTAGCGGGAGGCACAGATACGCAGTATTTT
CSATRLAGGTDTQYF
>TRBJ2-2|.|few|TRBV11-2
TGTGCCAGCAGCTTATTACGAGGAGGGGAGCTGTTTTTT
CASSLLRGGELFF
>TRBJ2-1|.|few|TRBV6-2/TRBV6-3
TGTGCCAGCAAGGAGACTTTCCTTTACAATGAGCAGTTCTTC
CASKETFLYNEQFF
>TRBJ2-1|.|few|TRBV5-1
TGCGCCAGCAGCCCCCCTGGGGACCGGAATGAGCAGTTCTTC
CASSPPGDRNEQFF